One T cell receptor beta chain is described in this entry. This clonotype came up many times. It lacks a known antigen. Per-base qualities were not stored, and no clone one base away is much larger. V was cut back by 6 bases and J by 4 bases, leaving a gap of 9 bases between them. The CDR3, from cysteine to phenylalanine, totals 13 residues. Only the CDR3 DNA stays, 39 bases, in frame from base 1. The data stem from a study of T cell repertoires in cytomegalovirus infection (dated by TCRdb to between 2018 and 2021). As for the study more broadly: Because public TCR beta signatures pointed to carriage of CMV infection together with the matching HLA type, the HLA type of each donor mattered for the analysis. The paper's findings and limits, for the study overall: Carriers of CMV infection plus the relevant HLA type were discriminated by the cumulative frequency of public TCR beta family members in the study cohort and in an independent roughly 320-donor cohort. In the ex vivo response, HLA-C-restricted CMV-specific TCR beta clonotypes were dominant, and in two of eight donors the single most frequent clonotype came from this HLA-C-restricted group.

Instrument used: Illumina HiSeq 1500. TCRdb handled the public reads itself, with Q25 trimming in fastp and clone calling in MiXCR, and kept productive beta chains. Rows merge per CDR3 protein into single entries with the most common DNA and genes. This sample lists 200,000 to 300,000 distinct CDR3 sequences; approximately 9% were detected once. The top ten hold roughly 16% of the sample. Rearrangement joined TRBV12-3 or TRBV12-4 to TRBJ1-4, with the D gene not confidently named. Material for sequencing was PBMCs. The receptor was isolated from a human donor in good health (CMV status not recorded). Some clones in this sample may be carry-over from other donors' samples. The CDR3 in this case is CASRTRYNEKLFF. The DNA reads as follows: TGTGCCAGCAGAACCAGATATAATGAAAAACTGTTTTTT.